The 9 T cell receptor beta chains below come from one sample, sequenced in a study of identical twins. A single record per CDR3 protein comes from TCRdb applying MiXCR to the 5' RACE reads. The sample has around 680,000 distinct CDR3 sequences, under 9% seen once; the top ten hold approximately 0.89%. The sample was also reused in another study, on yellow fever vaccine responses in identical twins.

The sequenced sample consisted of PBMCs. The receptors derive from a woman in her late teens or twenties in good health.

V gene TRBV6-2 or TRBV6-3 combines with J gene TRBJ2-7, with 11 bases identical to TRBD2. CDR1 and CDR2 (germline): MNHEY, SVGEGT. V was clipped by 2 bases and J by 7 bases; unmatched bases: 4. This CDR3 has 14 amino acids. CDR3 loop: CASSYPGLAGEQYF. The CDR3 DNA is TGTGCCAGCAGTTACCCTGGACTAGCGGGTGAGCAGTACTTC.

This clonotype was found many times. The chain carries TRBV12-3 or TRBV12-4 and TRBJ1-5, with 9 bases that match TRBD1. J gave up 2 bases and V 6 bases, and 5 bases lay outside the gene matches. The CDR3 consists of 15 residues. CDR3 amino acids: CASRETGGGNQPQHF. CDR3 in DNA: TGTGCCAGCAGGGAGACAGGGGGAGGCAATCAGCCCCAGCATTTT.

This clonotype was counted many times. This chain links TRBV5-1 with TRBJ2-2; the D is unclear. Looked up from germline, CDR1 is SGHRS and CDR2 is YFSETQ. With 4 bases removed from V and 13 bases from J, the gap between germline ends came to 17 bases. This CDR3 region has 13 residues. This chain's CDR3 is CASSPNPTPALFF. DNA for the CDR3: TGCGCCAGCAGCCCTAACCCGACTCCCGCGCTGTTTTTT. The complete variable domain, with remaining parts taken from reference TRBV5-1 and TRBJ2-2, reads KAGVTQTPRYLIKTRGQQVTLSCSPISGHRSVSWYQQTPGQGLQFLFEYFSETQRNKGNFPGRFSGRQFSNSRSEMNVSTLELGDSALYLCASSPNPTPALFFGEGSRLTVL.

This chain joins TRBV24-1 and TRBJ2-3, with TRBD2 as a possible D gene (5 bases). CDR3 length: 15 amino acids. In germline, CDR1 is KGHDR, CDR2 SFDVKD. With 5 bases removed from V and 5 bases from J, the gap between germline ends came to 16 bases. The CDR3 here is CATSVPGREQDTQYF. The DNA of the CDR3 is TGTGCCACCAGTGTTCCTGGAAGGGAGCAAGATACGCAGTATTTT.

In this sample, this clonotype turned up a few times. The chain combines TRBV20-1 with TRBJ2-7; 7 positions agree with TRBD1. The trim removed 3 bases at V and 2 bases at J, leaving 4 bases unmatched. This CDR3 has 13 residues. Germline values: CDR1 DFQATT, CDR2 SNEGSKA (reference sequence). Written as DNA, the CDR3 is TGCAGTGCTAGTAAGGGGGCTACCTACGAGCAGTACTTC. It specifies CSASKGATYEQYF.

This clonotype occurred many times. The J gene is TRBJ1-6, the V gene TRBV5-6; possible D gene TRBD1, 6 bases. Germline lookup yields CDR1 SGHDT and CDR2 YYEEEE. CDR3 length: 14 amino acids. Trimming removed 2 bases at V and 9 bases at J, with 12 bases between. The CDR3 sequence: CASSFLQGSSPLHF. DNA for the CDR3: TGTGCCAGCAGCTTTTTGCAGGGGAGTTCACCCCTCCACTTT.

V is TRBV27 and J is TRBJ2-3; D uncertain. The CDR3 has 17 amino acids. The germline CDR1 and CDR2 sequences are MNHEY and SMNVEV (reference sequence). Trimming cost V 2 bases and J 0 bases, with 15 bases left between them. CDR3 in amino acids: CASSLPPRPSSTDTQYF. DNA for the CDR3: TGTGCCAGCAGTTTACCCCCTCGACCATCTAGCACAGATACGCAGTATTTT.

V gene TRBV6-1 combines with J gene TRBJ2-7; no clear D gene. V was cut by 2 bases and J by 3 bases, with 17 bases left in between. The V gene's germline CDR1 is MNHNS and CDR2 SASEGT. The CDR3 extends over 16 amino acids. DNA of the CDR3: TGTGCCAGCAGTGAAACCCCTCGACGGGCGGACTACGAGCAGTACTTC. Protein product: CASSETPRRADYEQYF.

V is TRBV28 and J is TRBJ2-2; no clear D gene. Germline lookup yields CDR1 MDHEN and CDR2 SYDVKM. This CDR3 is 16 amino acids long. The ends were cut back, 1 base at V and 4 bases at J, with 13 bases in the middle. The CDR3 nucleotides read TGTGCCAGCAGTTTATTGGGTCCGACCCTCACCGGGGAGCTGTTTTTT. Residues: CASSLLGPTLTGELFF.